The 5 T cell receptor beta chains presented below share a single source sample, sequenced in a study of blood T cell repertoires in COVID-19. Sequencing used immunoSEQ multiplex PCR; TCRdb keeps in-frame clones, though not all of them. Here the sample spans about 78,000 clones, roughly 90% being singletons. The sample taken for sequencing was peripheral blood. These receptors all stem from a man aged 65 to 85 with active or convalescent COVID-19.

The V gene is TRBV30, the J gene TRBJ1-2; TRBD1 matches 8 bases. Germline values: CDR1 GTSNPN, CDR2 SVGIG (reference sequence). V was clipped by 4 bases and J by 4 bases; unmatched bases: 11. The CDR3 is 15 amino acids. The CDR3 coding sequence is TGTGCCTGGACGCACAGGGGGATGAGGGGCTATGGCTACACCTTC. This codes for CAWTHRGMRGYGYTF.

The CDR3 reads CASTQGGGNTIYF. The CDR3 DNA reads TGTGCCAGCACCCAGGGAGGCGGAAACACCATATATTTT. The chain uses TRBV6-5 and TRBJ1-3, with a weak D call TRBD1 (5 bases). V lost 7 bases and J 4 bases, leaving 11 bases between the germline ends. Germline CDR1 reads MNHEY; CDR2 reads SVGAGI. The length of the CDR3 is 13 residues.

The V gene is TRBV13, the J gene TRBJ1-4, with 7 bases fitting TRBD1. V was pared by 5 bases and J by 7 bases, with 7 bases of the junction left unmatched. The CDR3 sequence is 14 residues long. The germline V gene has CDR1 PRHDT and CDR2 FYEKMQ (reference sequence). In DNA, the CDR3 is TGTGCCAGCAGCCCCCCGGGACAGCCTGAAAAACTGTTTTTT. Its protein is CASSPPGQPEKLFF.

The chain uses TRBV5-1 and TRBJ2-7; 9 bases map to TRBD1. Germline loops: CDR1 SGHRS, CDR2 YFSETQ. Trimming cost V 0 bases and J 1 base; bases outside gene matches: 8. The CDR3 has 17 amino acids. The CDR3 DNA sequence: TGCGCCAGCAGCTTGGCACCTCGGACAGGGGTTTCCTACGAGCAGTACTTC. Protein product: CASSLAPRTGVSYEQYF.

V gene TRBV5-1 combines with J gene TRBJ2-3, with TRBD2 identical over 8 bases. Trimming cost V 5 bases and J 7 bases; bases outside gene matches: 15. Germline assignment: CDR1 SGHRS and CDR2 YFSETQ. The CDR3 runs to 16 residues. The CDR3 sequence is CASSSTSGPRGYTQYF. CDR3 sequence (DNA): TGCGCCAGCAGTTCTACTAGCGGCCCACGAGGGTATACGCAGTATTTT.